Given below is one T cell receptor beta chain in context. Its antigen is as yet unknown. This sample stems from a study of CD8 T cells in ankylosing spondylitis. Study conclusions and caveats: In peripheral blood, disease-linked CD8+ clones occurred at relatively low frequencies. According to the report, clones linked to the disease were significantly enriched in matched synovial fluid samples taken from ankylosing spondylitis patients. Ankylosing spondylitis blood seemed to carry a telltale TCR beta motif made of fewer than ten highly homologous variants.

CDR3 size: 11 residues. V lost 3 bases and J 7 bases, leaving 9 bases between the germline ends. Germline CDR1 reads SQVTM; CDR2 reads ANQGSEA. Quantitative molecular-barcoded 5'-RACE generated the TCR beta libraries. TCRdb analysed the 5' RACE reads with MiXCR anew, one entry per CDR3 protein. This repertoire shows under 850,000 distinct CDR3 sequences, around 20% found once; its top ten account for under 20%. Sample: blood, either unsorted or a sorted T cell fraction (not recorded which). The sequence was collected from a male donor with ankylosing spondylitis. The J gene is TRBJ1-1, the V gene TRBV29-1; D possibly corresponds to TRBD1 (5 bases). CDR3 in amino acids: CSVDTGYEAFF. CDR3 nucleotide sequence: TGCAGCGTTGATACAGGTTATGAAGCTTTCTTT. Variable domain in full (rest from reference TRBV29-1 and TRBJ1-1): SAVISQKPSRDICQRGTSLTIQCQVDSQVTMMFWYRQQPGQSLTLIATANQGSEATYESGFVIDKFPISRPNLTFSTLTVSNMSPEDSSIYLCSVDTGYEAFFGQGTRLTVV.